This TCR beta chain was profiled in a study of T cells in Graves' hyperthyroidism and ophthalmopathy. It was RNA transcripts that yielded the amplified TCR beta CDR3 regions. Using the HTBI primer set, a first-round RT-PCR was run on the TCR CDR3. TCRdb reprocessed the multiplex PCR reads with MiXCR, giving one entry per CDR3 protein. The sample contains about 530,000 distinct CDR3 sequences, roughly a sixth of which appear only once. Germline V lookup: CDR1 DFQATT, CDR2 SNEGSKA (reference sequence). Trimming removed 6 bases from V and 4 bases from J, with 13 bases in between. The CDR3 sequence is 13 residues long.

The sequencing sample was made of blood. This sequence originates from a woman between 18 and 29 years old with Graves' ophthalmopathy. The V call is TRBV20-1, the J call TRBJ1-5; D possibly corresponds to TRBD1 (5 bases). CDR3 sequence (DNA): TGCAGTGCCGGCCCGGGACCAAATCAGCCCCAGCATTTT. Translation: CSAGPGPNQPQHF.